The entry below describes one TCR beta chain. Its antigen is as yet unknown. The data are from a study of T cell responses to AZD1222 COVID-19 vaccine. Notes on the study in general: None of the repertoires were sampled until the peak T cell response had passed. In the spike-specific TCR repertoire, nearly half reportedly target unmutated variant regions. Spike-wide coverage was observed for vaccine-associated CD4 TCRs, with dominant responses at 160-218 and 743-854.

Here immunoSEQ multiplex PCR was the method, and the copy in TCRdb shows in-frame clones only, minus some. The sample lists around 100,000 clones; 85% to 90% were seen once. The CDR3 loop spans 15 amino acids. V dropped 1 base and J dropped 10 bases, with 15 bases sitting between them. In germline, CDR1 is SGHKS, CDR2 YYEKEE (reference sequence). The rearrangement links TRBV5-5 to TRBJ1-6, with D possibly TRBD1 on 5 matching bases. This material consisted of peripheral blood, taken on day 0 of AZD1222 vaccination. This sequence was found in an adult in good health. CDR3 sequence (DNA): TGTGCCAGCAGCTTGTTGGCGGTGCGGGACTCACCCCTCCACTTT. It specifies CASSLLAVRDSPLHF.